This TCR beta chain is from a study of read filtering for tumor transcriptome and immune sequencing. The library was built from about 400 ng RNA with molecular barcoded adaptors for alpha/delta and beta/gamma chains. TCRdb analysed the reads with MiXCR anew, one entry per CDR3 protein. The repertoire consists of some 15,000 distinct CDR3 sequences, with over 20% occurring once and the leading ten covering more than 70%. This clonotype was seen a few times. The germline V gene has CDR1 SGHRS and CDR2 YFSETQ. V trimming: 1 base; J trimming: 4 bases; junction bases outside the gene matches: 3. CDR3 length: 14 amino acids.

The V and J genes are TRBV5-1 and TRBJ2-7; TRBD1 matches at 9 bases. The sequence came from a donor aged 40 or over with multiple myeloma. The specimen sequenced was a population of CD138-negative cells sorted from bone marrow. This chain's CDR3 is CASSLTGGDYEQYF. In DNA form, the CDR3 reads TGCGCCAGCAGCTTGACAGGGGGCGATTACGAGCAGTACTTC.